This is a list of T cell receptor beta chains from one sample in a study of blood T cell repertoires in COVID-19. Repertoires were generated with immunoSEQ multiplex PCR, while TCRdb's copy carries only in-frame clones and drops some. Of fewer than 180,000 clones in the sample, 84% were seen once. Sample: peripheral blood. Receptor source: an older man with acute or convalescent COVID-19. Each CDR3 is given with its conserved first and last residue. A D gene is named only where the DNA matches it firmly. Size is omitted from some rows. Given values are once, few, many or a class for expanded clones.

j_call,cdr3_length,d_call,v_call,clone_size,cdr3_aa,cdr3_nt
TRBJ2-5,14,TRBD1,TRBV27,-,CASTPGGSEETQYF,TGTGCCAGCACCCCAGGGGGCAGCGAAGAGACCCAGTACTTC
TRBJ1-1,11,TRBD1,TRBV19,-,CASRQGAGAFF,TGTGCCAGTAGGCAGGGGGCTGGGGCTTTCTTT
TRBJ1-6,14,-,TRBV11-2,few,CASSVTGTNSPLHF,TGTGCCAGCAGCGTTACCGGGACAAATTCACCCCTCCACTTT
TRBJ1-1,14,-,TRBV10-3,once,CAISESSPGVAAFF,TGTGCCATCAGTGAGTCGTCCCCGGGGGTTGCAGCTTTCTTT
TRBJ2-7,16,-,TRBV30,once,CAWSIKVPPASYEQYF,TGTGCCTGGAGTATCAAGGTCCCCCCGGCTAGCTACGAGCAGTACTTC
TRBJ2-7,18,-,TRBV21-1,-,CASSKVRCGRENRYEQYF,TGTGCCAGCAGCAAAGTTAGGTGTGGGCGGGAGAACAGATACGAGCAGTACTTC
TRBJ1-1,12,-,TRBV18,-,CASSPLNTEAFF,TGTGCCAGCTCACCCCTCAACACTGAAGCTTTCTTT
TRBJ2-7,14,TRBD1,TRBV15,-,CATRAGGSSYEQYF,TGTGCCACCAGGGCAGGGGGCTCGTCCTACGAGCAGTACTTC
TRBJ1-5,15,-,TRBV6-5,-,CASSRLQGGDQPQHF,TGTGCCAGCAGCAGACTGCAGGGAGGTGATCAGCCCCAGCATTTT
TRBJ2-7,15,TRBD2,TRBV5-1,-,CASSQTLAGAYEQYF,TGCGCCAGCAGCCAAACACTAGCGGGGGCCTACGAGCAGTACTTC
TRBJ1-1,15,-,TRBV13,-,CASSPVGAPGTEAFF,TGTGCCAGCAGCCCCGTGGGTGCTCCGGGAACTGAAGCTTTCTTT
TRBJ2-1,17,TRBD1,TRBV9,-,CASSPREEGQGFNEQFF,TGTGCCAGCAGCCCCCGAGAGGAGGGACAGGGATTCAATGAGCAGTTCTTC
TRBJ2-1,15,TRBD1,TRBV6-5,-,CASDNGQGAGNEQFF,TGTGCCAGCGACAACGGACAGGGGGCTGGCAATGAGCAGTTCTTC
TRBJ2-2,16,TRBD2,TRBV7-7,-,CASSPVAGRSTGELFF,TGTGCTAGCAGCCCCGTAGCGGGGAGGAGCACCGGGGAGCTGTTTTTT
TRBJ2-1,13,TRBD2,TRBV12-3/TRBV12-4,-,CASSLGLAGEQFF,TGTGCCAGCAGTTTGGGACTAGCGGGTGAGCAGTTCTTC
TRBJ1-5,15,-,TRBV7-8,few,CASSLGGGGNQPQHF,TGTGCCAGCAGCTTAGGGGGGGGAGGGAATCAGCCCCAGCATTTT
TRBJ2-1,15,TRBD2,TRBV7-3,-,CASSFSGGPYNEQFF,TGTGCCAGCAGCTTTAGCGGGGGGCCCTACAATGAGCAGTTCTTC
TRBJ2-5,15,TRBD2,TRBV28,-,CASNPRLGGQETQYF,TGTGCCAGCAATCCCCGGCTGGGAGGGCAAGAGACCCAGTACTTC
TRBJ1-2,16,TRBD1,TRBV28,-,CASSLQYIQGRRGYTF,TGTGCCAGCAGTTTACAATACATACAGGGGAGGCGTGGCTACACCTTC
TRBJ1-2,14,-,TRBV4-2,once,CASSQEQGARSYTF,TGTGCCAGCAGCCAAGAACAGGGCGCGAGGAGCTACACCTTC
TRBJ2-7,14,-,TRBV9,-,CASSVLAGFSEQYF,TGTGCCAGCAGCGTACTGGCAGGGTTCAGCGAGCAGTACTTC
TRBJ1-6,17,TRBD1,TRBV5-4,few,CASSPGTEFVLRSPLHF,TGTGCCAGCAGCCCAGGGACAGAATTCGTGTTGCGTTCACCCCTCCACTTT